This T cell receptor (beta chain) was sequenced during a study of blood T cell repertoires in COVID-19. Across the study: Researchers got acute and convalescent COVID-19 samples from the United States, Italy and Spain. Sources were T cells, B-cell-depleted T cells, or PBMCs; the material itself was cDNA or gDNA.

The authors' processing: Nucleated cell number was recorded as an estimate derived from reference gene primer amplification. Here immunoSEQ multiplex PCR was the method, and the copy in TCRdb shows in-frame clones only, minus some. The V and J calls and clone size are taken from that table; D and trimming were inferred from the DNA. The table shows more than 95,000 clones, with 70% to 90% occurring only once. The material sequenced was peripheral blood. This clonotype originated in a woman at least 80 years old with acute or convalescent COVID-19.

CDR3 protein: CASSYSEGRGHEQYF. The CDR3 nucleotides read TGTGCCAGCAGTTACTCTGAGGGCAGGGGACACGAGCAGTACTTC. V is TRBV6-6 and J is TRBJ2-7; D is perhaps TRBD1 (6 bases). Germline V gene data show CDR1 as MNHNY and CDR2 as SVGAGI (reference sequence). V was shortened by 0 bases and J by 5 bases, with 14 bases between the two germline ends. The CDR3 is 15 residues long.